The rows below give T cell receptor beta chains drawn from one sample of a study of beta chain features in type 1 diabetes. Clones were read by immunoSEQ multiplex PCR, and TCRdb kept only the in-frame ones, dropping some. Altogether about 230,000 clones are present, 9% to 10% being singletons, with the ten largest covering 0.03% to 0.035%. The sequenced sample was naive CD4+ T cells from blood. The receptors originated from a young woman in good health. Each CDR3 is given with its conserved first and last residue. The order of the fields is clone size, J gene, V gene, D gene, CDR3 DNA, CDR3 protein. D genes are given only for firm matches. Where a row states a size, it is once, few, many or the class of an expanded clone; other rows omit it.

size: few
J: TRBJ2-7
V: TRBV2
D: NA
DNA: TGTGCCAGCAGTGTCCTCGAGCAGTACTTC
CDR3: CASSVLEQYF

size: few
J: TRBJ2-7
V: TRBV30
D: TRBD1
DNA: TGTGCCCTCGGGCAGGGGGCCTACGAGCAGTACTTC
CDR3: CALGQGAYEQYF

size: few
J: TRBJ2-2
V: TRBV11-2
D: TRBD2
DNA: TGTGCCAGCAGCTCCCGGGGTAGCGGGGGCCCGAACACCGGGGAGCTGTTTTTT
CDR3: CASSSRGSGGPNTGELFF

size: NA
J: TRBJ2-3
V: TRBV9
D: NA
DNA: TGTGCCAGCAGCGTAGCTTCTAATGCAGATACGCAGTATTTT
CDR3: CASSVASNADTQYF

size: NA
J: TRBJ2-1
V: TRBV5-5
D: TRBD1
DNA: TGTGCCAGCAGCTTGGGACCCGGAGAGACAGGGGGCGGTGAGCAGTTCTTC
CDR3: CASSLGPGETGGGEQFF

size: NA
J: TRBJ2-1
V: TRBV7-9
D: TRBD2
DNA: TGTGCCAGCAGCTTTGGACTAGTTGGGGAGCAGTTCTTC
CDR3: CASSFGLVGEQFF

size: few
J: TRBJ2-6
V: TRBV30
D: NA
DNA: TGTGCCTGGAGTGTACGGGGGAGAAGCTCTGGGGCCAACGTCCTGACTTTC
CDR3: CAWSVRGRSSGANVLTF

size: NA
J: TRBJ2-3
V: TRBV29-1
D: NA
DNA: TGCAGCGTTGAAGAGCGGAGCACAGATACGCAGTATTTT
CDR3: CSVEERSTDTQYF

size: NA
J: TRBJ2-5
V: TRBV19
D: TRBD1
DNA: TGTGCCAGTAGCTACGGACAGGGCAGGGGGGAGACCCAGTACTTC
CDR3: CASSYGQGRGETQYF

size: NA
J: TRBJ2-7
V: TRBV6-7
D: TRBD1
DNA: TGTGCCAGCAGTTTCCCTTCTGACAGGGGAAGCTCCCGGTCCTACGAGCAGTACTTC
CDR3: CASSFPSDRGSSRSYEQYF

size: few
J: TRBJ2-4
V: TRBV5-1
D: TRBD1
DNA: TGCGCCAGCAGCTCAGCACAGGGGGCGGGAGTGGACATTCAGTACTTC
CDR3: CASSSAQGAGVDIQYF

size: NA
J: TRBJ1-2
V: TRBV5-8
D: NA
DNA: TGTGCCAGCAGACACGAACCACAGGAAAAGGGTGGCTACACCTTC
CDR3: CASRHEPQEKGGYTF

size: few
J: TRBJ2-7
V: TRBV6-5
D: TRBD2
DNA: TGTGCCAGCAGTTCTAGCGGGAGGAATCCCTACGAGCAGTACTTC
CDR3: CASSSSGRNPYEQYF

size: many
J: TRBJ2-6
V: TRBV7-2
D: NA
DNA: TGTGCCAGCAGCTTTATGAGCTCTGGGGCCAACGTCCTGACTTTC
CDR3: CASSFMSSGANVLTF

size: few
J: TRBJ2-3
V: TRBV7-3
D: TRBD2
DNA: TGTGCCAGCAGCAAAGGTAGCGGGTTCTTCACAGATACGCAGTATTTT
CDR3: CASSKGSGFFTDTQYF

size: NA
J: TRBJ1-2
V: TRBV9
D: NA
DNA: TGTGCCAGCAGCGTAGCATTCCCCACAGCTGATGGCTACACCTTC
CDR3: CASSVAFPTADGYTF

size: NA
J: TRBJ2-5
V: TRBV19
D: NA
DNA: TGTGCCAGTAGTATAGGGGGGACATTGGGCGAGACCCAGTACTTC
CDR3: CASSIGGTLGETQYF

size: few
J: TRBJ2-5
V: TRBV7-3
D: NA
DNA: TGTGCCAGCAGCTTTGACACCTCAGGGACCCAGTACTTC
CDR3: CASSFDTSGTQYF

size: NA
J: TRBJ1-1
V: TRBV6-5
D: TRBD1
DNA: TGTGCCAGCAGCAGCAGGGGGCTCGGTGGTGAAGCTTTCTTT
CDR3: CASSSRGLGGEAFF

size: few
J: TRBJ2-2
V: TRBV5-1
D: TRBD2
DNA: TGCGCCAGCAGCTGGGGACTAGCGGTTCTTAACACCGGGGAGCTGTTTTTT
CDR3: CASSWGLAVLNTGELFF

size: NA
J: TRBJ2-1
V: TRBV11-2
D: TRBD2
DNA: TGTGCCAGCAGGGCGCAGGGACTAGCGGACCACTACAATGAGCAGTTCTTC
CDR3: CASRAQGLADHYNEQFF

size: NA
J: TRBJ2-7
V: TRBV29-1
D: TRBD1
DNA: TGCAGCGTTCGGGACAGGCACTACGAGCAGTACTTC
CDR3: CSVRDRHYEQYF

size: NA
J: TRBJ2-5
V: TRBV4-2
D: NA
DNA: TGTGCCAGCAGCTTTAGCCCCGAAGAGACCCAGTACTTC
CDR3: CASSFSPEETQYF

size: NA
J: TRBJ2-7
V: TRBV19
D: TRBD1
DNA: TGTGCCAGTATTACGGGACAGGCGAACTACGAGCAGTACTTC
CDR3: CASITGQANYEQYF

size: NA
J: TRBJ2-6
V: TRBV5-1
D: NA
DNA: TGCGCCAGCAGCGTGGACAGATACTCTGGGGCCAACGTCCTGACTTTC
CDR3: CASSVDRYSGANVLTF

size: NA
J: TRBJ1-2
V: TRBV5-1
D: NA
DNA: TGCGCCAGCAGCTTGGCCGGGGATGGCTACACCTTC
CDR3: CASSLAGDGYTF

size: few
J: TRBJ2-1
V: TRBV7-9
D: TRBD1
DNA: TGTGCCAGCTCTGGACAGGGGGCGAATGAGCAGTTCTTC
CDR3: CASSGQGANEQFF

size: NA
J: TRBJ1-4
V: TRBV6-4
D: NA
DNA: TGTGCCAGCAGTGACTCCAGAAAACTGTTTTTT
CDR3: CASSDSRKLFF

size: NA
J: TRBJ2-7
V: TRBV5-6
D: NA
DNA: TGTGCCAGCAGCTCTCCTCGCCCAGGCTACGAGCAGTACTTC
CDR3: CASSSPRPGYEQYF

size: NA
J: TRBJ1-4
V: TRBV19
D: NA
DNA: TGTGCCAGTAGACCGACAGTTACTAATGAAAAACTGTTTTTT
CDR3: CASRPTVTNEKLFF

size: few
J: TRBJ1-5
V: TRBV5-1
D: TRBD1
DNA: TGCGCCAGCAGCTCTTTGGGACAGCCAAGTCAGCCCCAGCATTTT
CDR3: CASSSLGQPSQPQHF

size: few
J: TRBJ1-2
V: TRBV30
D: NA
DNA: TGTGCCTGGAATGCAGGGCAGATCTATGGCTACACCTTC
CDR3: CAWNAGQIYGYTF

size: NA
J: TRBJ2-3
V: TRBV5-1
D: NA
DNA: TGCGCCAGCAGCTTGGACTCCGTTGGCACAGATACGCAGTATTTT
CDR3: CASSLDSVGTDTQYF

size: few
J: TRBJ2-5
V: TRBV5-1
D: NA
DNA: TGCGCCAGCAGCTTACAAGGAGAGCCGAAGACCCAGTACTTC
CDR3: CASSLQGEPKTQYF

size: many
J: TRBJ2-1
V: TRBV30
D: TRBD2
DNA: TGTGCCTGGAGACTAGCGGGATTGTTCTTC
CDR3: CAWRLAGLFF

size: few
J: TRBJ1-1
V: TRBV9
D: TRBD1
DNA: TGTGCCAGCAGCCCGTCGGAGGGACAGGCGAACACTGAAGCTTTCTTT
CDR3: CASSPSEGQANTEAFF

size: NA
J: TRBJ2-5
V: TRBV6-5
D: NA
DNA: TGTGCCAGTTGCGCGGGTGCCCAAGAGACCCAGTACTTC
CDR3: CASCAGAQETQYF

size: many
J: TRBJ2-2
V: TRBV29-1
D: TRBD2
DNA: TGCAGCGGCCGGACGGGGGGAACCGGGGAGCTGTTTTTT
CDR3: CSGRTGGTGELFF

size: few
J: TRBJ2-7
V: TRBV14
D: NA
DNA: TGTGCCAGCAGCGTACAAGGAGGAGGCGAGCAGTACTTC
CDR3: CASSVQGGGEQYF

size: NA
J: TRBJ2-3
V: TRBV7-9
D: NA
DNA: TGTGCCAGCAGCTTATGGCAAATCACAGATACGCAGTATTTT
CDR3: CASSLWQITDTQYF

size: NA
J: TRBJ2-1
V: TRBV5-5
D: TRBD2
DNA: TGTGCCAGCAGCGTCACTAGCGGGACTTACAATGAGCAGTTCTTC
CDR3: CASSVTSGTYNEQFF

size: few
J: TRBJ2-2
V: TRBV11-2
D: TRBD1
DNA: TGTGCCAGCAGCCTAGGGGGCGTAAACACCGGGGAGCTGTTTTTT
CDR3: CASSLGGVNTGELFF

size: few
J: TRBJ1-5
V: TRBV7-2
D: NA
DNA: TGTGCCAGCAGCTTTACCACAGGGAACAATCAGCCCCAGCATTTT
CDR3: CASSFTTGNNQPQHF

size: few
J: TRBJ2-2
V: TRBV9
D: NA
DNA: TGTGCCAGCAGCAACAGACAGGATCCGAACACCGGGGAGCTGTTTTTT
CDR3: CASSNRQDPNTGELFF